A selection of T cell receptor beta chains follows, all from one sample in a study of T cell responses to AZD1222 COVID-19 vaccine. The repertoire was sequenced with immunoSEQ multiplex PCR; TCRdb's copy has only in-frame clones and lacks some. The data hold over 150,000 clones, with roughly nine tenths observed a single time. Material: peripheral blood, obtained on day 0 of AZD1222 vaccination. Receptors originate from an adult in good health. CDR3s include the opening cysteine and the closing phenylalanine or tryptophan. The D gene is left open where the match is weak. Where a row states a size, it is once, few, many or the class of an expanded clone; other rows omit it.

clone_size,cdr3_length,j_call,v_call,d_call,cdr3_nt,cdr3_aa
few,16,TRBJ1-4,TRBV19,TRBD1,TGTGCCAGTGGGGGACAGGGGTTGATCTGGAATGAAAAACTGTTTTTT,CASGGQGLIWNEKLFF
once,17,TRBJ2-7,TRBV7-3,.,TGTGCCAGCAGCACCACCCATTGGTGGGGGCGTTACTACGAGCAGTACTTC,CASSTTHWWGRYYEQYF
.,13,TRBJ2-3,TRBV6-4,.,TGTGCCAGCAGTGAAGCGGGCACAGATACGCAGTATTTT,CASSEAGTDTQYF
.,18,TRBJ2-1,TRBV27,TRBD2,TGTGCCAGCAGTCCCTACCGACTAGCGGGGAGCTCCTACAATGAGCAGTTCTTC,CASSPYRLAGSSYNEQFF
.,14,TRBJ1-4,TRBV5-1,.,TGCGCCAGCAGCTTGGGGACGGAAAATGAAAAACTGTTTTTT,CASSLGTENEKLFF
.,12,TRBJ1-2,TRBV28,.,TGTGCCAGCAAGGATAGTGGCTATGGCTACACCTTC,CASKDSGYGYTF
.,17,TRBJ1-2,TRBV21-1,.,TGTGCCAGCAGCACCGGGACAGTGGTCCGGACCCTCTATGGCTACACCTTC,CASSTGTVVRTLYGYTF
once,14,TRBJ1-1,TRBV18,.,TGTGCCAGCTCACCAACCAGGGATAACACTGAAGCTTTCTTT,CASSPTRDNTEAFF
.,18,TRBJ2-3,TRBV7-2,TRBD2,TGTGCCAGCAGCTTACGCCCTGGACTAGCGGGGGGCACAGATACGCAGTATTTT,CASSLRPGLAGGTDTQYF
.,18,TRBJ1-4,TRBV18,TRBD1,TGTGCCAGCTCACCTTGGACAGGGGGCCCGGGGTTGGGTGAAAAACTGTTTTTT,CASSPWTGGPGLGEKLFF
once,15,TRBJ2-7,TRBV28,.,TGTGCCAGCAGTTTGATCGGGACATCCTCCTACGAGCAGTACTTC,CASSLIGTSSYEQYF
.,13,TRBJ1-3,TRBV9,.,TGTGCCAGCCTGAGAAAAGCTGGAAACACCATATATTTT,CASLRKAGNTIYF
.,17,TRBJ1-3,TRBV19,TRBD1,TGTGCCAGTAGCGCGGACAGGGGGCCCCTCTCTGGAAACACCATATATTTT,CASSADRGPLSGNTIYF
once,15,TRBJ2-1,TRBV11-2,.,TGTGCCAGCAGCTTCCAACAGGGTCGGGAAAATGAGCAGTTCTTC,CASSFQQGRENEQFF
.,10,TRBJ1-1,TRBV20-1,.,TGCAGTGCCCCCGGTTCTGAAGCTTTCTTT,CSAPGSEAFF
.,15,TRBJ1-5,TRBV24-1,.,TGTGCCACCAGTGCTAGGACGCAGAAAAATCAGCCCCAGCATTTT,CATSARTQKNQPQHF
.,13,TRBJ1-1,TRBV2,.,TGTGCCAGCAGTGAGATGGTAGACACTGAAGCTTTCTTT,CASSEMVDTEAFF
.,15,TRBJ2-1,TRBV5-6,.,TGTGCCAGCAGCTTGGGGTGGGGAGCCTACAATGAGCAGTTCTTC,CASSLGWGAYNEQFF
.,16,TRBJ1-5,TRBV21-1,.,TGTGCCAGCCCCGGACCGCTTTATTATAGCAATCAGCCCCAGCATTTT,CASPGPLYYSNQPQHF
.,13,TRBJ2-7,TRBV5-4,.,TGTGCCAGCAGTCCCCCGGGGGCCGACGAGCAGTACTTC,CASSPPGADEQYF
.,14,TRBJ1-1,TRBV6-2/TRBV6-3,.,TGTGCCAGCAGCCGATGGGCACAGGGTACTGAAGCTTTCTTT,CASSRWAQGTEAFF
.,16,TRBJ2-3,TRBV7-2,TRBD2,TGTGCCAGCAGCTCTCGGGGTAGCGGGGTCGCAGATACGCAGTATTTT,CASSSRGSGVADTQYF
.,13,TRBJ1-2,TRBV19,.,TGTGCCAGTTCGGACAGCACTAACTATGGCTACACCTTC,CASSDSTNYGYTF
.,14,TRBJ1-2,TRBV20-1,.,TGCAGTGCTAGTTACCAGGACGCAAGCTATGGCTACACCTTC,CSASYQDASYGYTF
.,13,TRBJ2-7,TRBV4-3,.,TGCGCCAGCAGCCAAGCACGGGGGGCCGAGGAGTACTTC,CASSQARGAEEYF
.,14,TRBJ1-4,TRBV5-1,.,TGCGCCAGCAGCTCTCAGGGTAAGGGCGAAAAACTGTTTTTT,CASSSQGKGEKLFF
.,14,TRBJ1-2,TRBV7-8,TRBD1,TGTGCCAGCAGCTTCGGACAGGCCCCTTCTGGCTACACCTTC,CASSFGQAPSGYTF
.,15,TRBJ1-2,TRBV4-3,.,TGCGCCAGCAGCCAAGAGATGGGGTTACACTATGGCTACACCTTC,CASSQEMGLHYGYTF
.,12,TRBJ2-3,TRBV5-1,.,TGCGCCAGCAGCTCACCCTCCGATACGCAGTATTTT,CASSSPSDTQYF
.,13,TRBJ2-7,TRBV5-1,.,TGCGCCAGCAGCTTGGCGACCACCTACGAGCAGTACTTC,CASSLATTYEQYF
.,16,TRBJ2-3,TRBV27,.,TGTGCCAGCAGGCCGCCCCAGGGACGAACATGGGGTACGCAGTATTTT,CASRPPQGRTWGTQYF
.,15,TRBJ1-2,TRBV12-5,TRBD1,TGTGCTAGTGGTTTGGGGACAGGGCAGATCTATGGCTACACCTTC,CASGLGTGQIYGYTF
.,14,TRBJ2-3,TRBV5-4,.,TGTGCCAGCAGCCATGTCACTAGCACAGATACGCAGTATTTT,CASSHVTSTDTQYF
.,13,TRBJ2-7,TRBV7-9,.,TGTGCCAGCAGCTTCCGGGACCCCTACGAGCAGTACTTC,CASSFRDPYEQYF
.,15,TRBJ2-7,TRBV6-5,.,TGTGCCAGCAGTTTTCGCGCCGATAGCTCCTACGAGCAGTACTTC,CASSFRADSSYEQYF
.,12,TRBJ1-2,TRBV5-4,.,TGTGCCAGCAGCTCAACTAACTATGGCTACACCTTC,CASSSTNYGYTF